What follows describes a single T cell receptor (beta chain). Its antigen is not identified. Sequenced by immunoSEQ multiplex PCR; TCRdb stores in-frame clones only, minus some. Of about 42,000 clones in the sample, roughly 79% were seen once. These data are taken from a study of memory CD4+ T cells and cytomegalovirus serostatus. Whole-study findings and limits: Repertoires predicted CMV serostatus with median bootstrapped AUC of around 0.95.

Single viable CD3+CD4+CD8-CD45RO+ cells were sorted as the memory CD4+ T cells. CDR1 SGHDT and CDR2 YYEEEE come from the germline V gene. The CDR3 sequence is 16 residues long. V shed 4 bases and J shed 0 bases, with 16 bases lying between them. The gene calls are TRBV5-6 and TRBJ2-5, with TRBD1 as a possible D gene (5 bases). The sequenced sample was memory CD4+ T cells from blood. The sequence derives from an adult in good health and CMV-seronegative. As DNA, the CDR3 is TGTGCCAGCAGCCATTTACCGTCCAGGGACCAAGAGACCCAGTACTTC. It codes for CASSHLPSRDQETQYF.